Listed below are T cell receptor beta chains from one sample, sequenced in a study of CXCR3-negative and CXCR3-positive naive CD8 T cells. TCRdb reanalyzed the 5' RACE reads, giving one entry per CDR3 protein sequence and no DNA. This table holds 84,000 or so distinct CDR3 sequences. Material for sequencing was naive CXCR3- CD8+ T cells from blood. The receptors shown here come from a human donor in good health. Some clones in this sample may be carry-over from other donors' samples. Both conserved end residues are part of each CDR3. Each record gives: J gene, CDR3 length, V gene, CDR3 protein.

TRBJ2-3	16	TRBV10-3	CAISEPGAGAHDTQYF
TRBJ2-1	13	TRBV7-9	CASSLGTGNEQFF
TRBJ2-1	15	TRBV4-3	CASSQGRGEYNEQFF
TRBJ2-5	16	TRBV29-1	CSAYSRDRGRGETQYF
TRBJ2-5	16	TRBV7-6	CASSFGLAGAGEAQYF
TRBJ2-7	14	TRBV9	CASSVSGGSYEQYF
TRBJ2-7	13	TRBV28	CASTADRVNEQYF
TRBJ2-2	17	TRBV7-9	CASSLAPGTGVTGELFF
TRBJ2-7	14	TRBV11-2	CASSYGTGDYEQYF
TRBJ2-1	15	TRBV5-5	CASSLASSSYNEQFF
TRBJ2-5	15	TRBV6-2/TRBV6-3	CASSSLAGRGETQYF
TRBJ2-2	16	TRBV28	CASSPPGYFNTGELFF
TRBJ2-7	15	TRBV4-3	CASSQDRTGTYEQYF
TRBJ1-5	15	TRBV6-5	CASSLGPYSNQPQHF
TRBJ2-5	15	TRBV7-9	CASSPTSGSGETQYF
TRBJ2-1	16	TRBV7-8	CASSLGVAGSYNEQFF
TRBJ2-7	13	TRBV7-9	CASSSGQPYEQYF
TRBJ2-1	12	TRBV4-3	CASSQGGSEQFF
TRBJ2-3	15	TRBV28	CASSLLGVGTDTQYF
TRBJ2-5	13	TRBV14	CASSQAGWETQYF
TRBJ2-5	13	TRBV7-2	CASSLGGEETQYF
TRBJ2-7	14	TRBV6-1	CASSESLTTYEQYF
TRBJ2-1	14	TRBV29-1	CSVPHGLTYNEQFF
TRBJ1-4	13	TRBV20-1	CSAMRAEGGELFF
TRBJ2-1	14	TRBV19	CASSPDRNYNEQFF
TRBJ1-1	14	TRBV7-9	CASSLSPGYTEAFF
TRBJ2-7	14	TRBV29-1	CSAVSGAEDYEQYF
TRBJ1-1	12	TRBV7-9	CASSLGVSEAFF
TRBJ2-7	15	TRBV28	CASSRLAGSSYEQYF
TRBJ2-7	16	TRBV7-9	CASSSARLSTAYEQYF
TRBJ2-3	16	TRBV12-3/TRBV12-4	CASSFTFLPTTDTQYF
TRBJ2-3	15	TRBV7-9	CASSSPPRGGDTQYF
TRBJ2-7	14	TRBV5-6	CASSFRDSRSEQYF
TRBJ2-7	12	TRBV20-1	CSARDQNYEQYF
TRBJ2-6	14	TRBV29-1	CSVVDGSGANVLTF
TRBJ2-1	16	TRBV9	CASSVDATSSYNEQFF
TRBJ2-7	14	TRBV5-1	CASSLISSGYEQYF
TRBJ2-7	11	TRBV29-1	CSAADRAEQYF
TRBJ2-7	14	TRBV10-1	CASSEKGPSYEQYF
TRBJ2-7	15	TRBV7-2	CASSPLLPGSYEQYF
TRBJ2-3	17	TRBV7-3	CASSLIGVAGSADTQYF
TRBJ2-7	12	TRBV30	CAWSGMGTEQYF
TRBJ2-3	19	TRBV12-3/TRBV12-4	CASSWRPGLAGTSTDTQYF
TRBJ2-2	14	TRBV7-6	CASRGQATTGELFF
TRBJ2-7	13	TRBV4-3	CASSQLREYEQYF
TRBJ2-1	15	TRBV29-1	CSVEPGTERYNEQFF
TRBJ2-5	13	TRBV28	CASSLRGEETQYF
TRBJ2-7	13	TRBV29-1	CSVENTGSYEQYF
TRBJ2-1	13	TRBV3-1	CASRGGGAFEQFF
TRBJ1-5	13	TRBV4-3	CASSQGILQPQHF
TRBJ2-5	18	TRBV28	CASSLSPGQGWSQETQYF
TRBJ1-1	13	TRBV4-3	CASSQDRAAEAFF
TRBJ2-3	16	TRBV5-1	CASSPRTGLGGDTQYF
TRBJ1-1	14	TRBV29-1	CSVGPTEWLTEAFF